The present TCR beta chain was sequenced within a study of metastatic and nonmetastatic thyroid tumors (dated by TCRdb to between 2020 and 2021). For context, the study as a whole: For patients with malignant and with benign thyroid disease, the researchers compared repertoires between peripheral blood samples and tumor or nodule tissue samples.

There are 17 amino acids in the CDR3, from cysteine to phenylalanine inclusive. Only CDR3 DNA remains: 51 bases, in frame from the first base. After removal of 5 bases from V and 1 base from J, the junction retains 5 bases not matched to a gene. Of note for this clone: What this receptor recognizes is not known. Per-nucleotide qualities are absent, and no much larger clonotype sits a single base away.

The method behind the library was PCR. Sequencing used an Illumina HiSeq 4000. High-throughput sequencing was used to profile the TCR beta-chain CDR3 region of each patient. In the paper's pipeline: Drawing on CDR3 differences between clinicopathological groups, the researchers built a classifier meant to tell apart patients with distant-metastatic papillary thyroid cancer. To measure repertoire diversity the researchers used the Shannon index, while the Morisita-Horn index served to gauge how similar the tumor and blood repertoires were. TCRdb ran its own pipeline on the public reads, namely fastp trimming at Q25 and MiXCR clone calling, and kept in-frame beta chains. The V and J calls here are based on TCRdb, not the publication. This sample comprises fewer than 35,000 clones, almost 30% of them detected only once. The ten most abundant clones make up roughly 30% of the sample. The paper's findings and limits, for the study overall: In both blood and tumor samples, TCR beta diversity was reported to be significantly higher in malignant tumors than in benign nodules.

Before undergoing thyroid surgery, none of the patients had been given any kind of treatment. The study retrospectively analysed patient clinical samples collected from the early 2010s to the late 2010s using T-cell receptor beta sequencing. Input material: blood. The TCR comes from a female donor with papillary thyroid cancer or a benign thyroid nodule (not recorded which). Some clones in this sample may be carry-over from other donors' samples. This receptor chain uses TRBV12-3 or TRBV12-4 and TRBJ2-6, with 10 bases aligning to TRBD2. The CDR3: CASSRLAGSSGANVLTF. The DNA sequence reads TGTGCCAGCAGTCGACTAGCGGGCTCTTCTGGGGCCAACGTCCTGACTTTC.